The text below deals with one T cell receptor (beta chain). These data come from a study of blood T cell repertoires in COVID-19. Libraries were prepared by immunoSEQ multiplex PCR; TCRdb keeps only in-frame clonotypes and omits some of them. Found here are around 100,000 clones, roughly 88% of them singletons; the top ten hold 3% to 3.5%. CDR3 length equals 16 residues. V was pared by 1 base and J by 4 bases, with 5 bases of the junction left unmatched. Germline V gene sequence: CDR1 SGHTA, CDR2 FQGNSA. This clonotype originated in a human donor in a cohort sampled during active COVID-19. The V gene is TRBV7-2, the J gene TRBJ1-2; TRBD1 agrees at 11 bases. The specimen was peripheral blood. CDR3 in amino acids: CASSLVGQGAGYGYTF. CDR3 DNA sequence: TGTGCCAGCAGCTTAGTCGGACAGGGGGCCGGCTATGGCTACACCTTC.